Presented here are 31 T cell receptor beta chains from one specimen sequenced in a study of beta chain features in type 1 diabetes. The whole isolated RNA underwent reverse transcription, so sequencing captured expressed TCRB transcripts. Assay used: immunoSEQ multiplex PCR; TCRdb lists only in-frame clones, some missing. The sample shows around 500,000 clones, over 10% of them seen only once. The sequenced sample consisted of naive CD4+ T cells from blood. The source of these receptors is a woman in her late teens or twenties in good health.

In this sample, this clone turned up a few times. The chain links TRBV12-5 to TRBJ2-7; D gene uncertain. V was cut by 3 bases and J by 2 bases, with 5 bases left in between. Germline values: CDR1 LGHNT, CDR2 FRNRAP. CDR3 length equals 12 residues. CDR3 loop: CASGFSAYEQYF. In DNA, the CDR3 is TGTGCTAGTGGTTTCTCGGCCTACGAGCAGTACTTC. Supplemented by reference TRBV12-5 and TRBJ2-7, the full variable domain reads DARVTQTPRHKVTEMGQEVTMRCQPILGHNTVFWYRQTMMQGLELLAYFRNRAPLDDSGMPKDRFSAEMPDATLATLKIQPSEPRDSAVYFCASGFSAYEQYFGPGTRLTVT.

This clone has a handful of counts. The genes are TRBV7-2 and TRBJ2-5, with D perhaps TRBD2 (6 bases). The CDR3 has 13 residues. The germline V gene has CDR1 SGHTA and CDR2 FQGNSA. V was cut by 3 bases and J by 4 bases, with 9 bases left in between. The CDR3, as DNA: TGTGCCAGCAGCTTTGGGGGGTTAGAGACCCAGTACTTC. This translates into CASSFGGLETQYF.

The sample holds a few counts of this clone. The rearrangement uses TRBV4-2 and TRBJ2-1; D gene ambiguous. The germline V gene has CDR1 LGHNA and CDR2 YNFKEQ. Trimming cost V 4 bases and J 4 bases, with 20 bases left between them. CDR3 length: 17 amino acids. The CDR3 sequence is CASSPTALGPYYNEQFF. Here the CDR3 DNA reads TGTGCCAGCAGCCCAACGGCCCTCGGACCTTATTACAATGAGCAGTTCTTC.

V and J are TRBV6-5 and TRBJ1-2, with D possibly being TRBD1 (5 bases). Germline CDR1 and CDR2: MNHEY and SVGAGI. The length of the CDR3 is 13 residues. The V end lost 8 bases, the J end lost 6 bases, and 16 bases lay between the germline ends. CDR3 sequence: CASSAGYWDGYTF. The DNA of the CDR3 is TGTGCCAGCTCGGCAGGGTATTGGGATGGCTACACCTTC.

There are a few counts of this clone. Other DNA variants within this sample encode the same CDR3. The chain links TRBV9 to TRBJ2-1; 7 bases line up with TRBD1. The CDR3 sequence is 15 residues long. From germline, CDR1 is SGDLS and CDR2 YYNGEE. Unmatched junction bases numbered 2, after V lost 0 bases and J lost 2 bases. CDR3 sequence (DNA): TGTGCCAGCAGCGTAGCAGGGGGACCCTACAATGAGCAGTTCTTC. Protein product: CASSVAGGPYNEQFF.

There are a few counts of this clone. The chain uses TRBV6-5 and TRBJ2-1, with D unclear. Germline CDR1 and CDR2: MNHEY and SVGAGI. The CDR3 spans 11 residues. The germline V and J ends were trimmed by 6 bases and 5 bases, with 5 bases remaining between them. The CDR3, as DNA: TGTGCCAGCAGGTGGGACAATGAGCAGTTCTTC. This encodes CASRWDNEQFF.

Only a few counts were recorded for this clone. The chain carries TRBV15 and TRBJ2-3, with 8 positions matching TRBD2. Losses at the gene ends were 6 bases for V and 6 bases for J; bases not matched to a gene: 8. The CDR3 runs 14 residues. Germline-derived CDR1 and CDR2 are LNHNV and YYDKDF (reference sequence). The CDR3 DNA is TGTGCCACCAGGAACGGGGGGGCAGACGATACGCAGTATTTT. This sequence encodes CATRNGGADDTQYF.

This clone showed up just a few times. V gene TRBV5-1 combines with J gene TRBJ2-1; TRBD1 matches 8 bases. V shed 7 bases and J 4 bases; nucleotides not matched to a gene: 16. Germline V gives CDR1 SGHRS, CDR2 YFSETQ. There are 17 residues in the CDR3. The CDR3 loop is CASGHQGAIRSYNEQFF. The CDR3 nucleotides read TGCGCCAGCGGGCACCAGGGGGCAATTCGGAGTTACAATGAGCAGTTCTTC.

The V and J genes are TRBV30 and TRBJ1-3; D ambiguous. V dropped 0 bases and J dropped 0 bases, with 9 bases sitting between them. The CDR3 has 15 residues. CDR1 is GTSNPN, CDR2 SVGIG, per germline (reference sequence). The CDR3 protein is CAWSVPGSSGNTIYF. The CDR3 DNA follows: TGTGCCTGGAGTGTTCCGGGGAGCTCTGGAAACACCATATATTTT.

This clone was recorded a few times. The chain is built from TRBV25-1 and TRBJ2-7; a possible D gene is TRBD1 (6 bases). Trimming stripped 3 bases from V and 3 bases from J, with 15 bases between. The CDR3 runs 15 residues. CDR1 MGHDK and CDR2 SYGVNS come from the germline V gene. CDR3 sequence (DNA): TGTGCCAGCAGTGAGAGGGACACTTCTCTCTACGAGCAGTACTTC. Its translation: CASSERDTSLYEQYF.

This clone was detected only a few times. The rearrangement links TRBV6-1 to TRBJ1-2; D is unclear. The CDR3 is 11 amino acids. CDR1 is MNHNS, CDR2 SASEGT, per germline. The V and J ends lost 6 bases and 4 bases respectively, with 6 bases between them. The CDR3 is CASRKAYGYTF. CDR3 nucleotide sequence: TGTGCCAGCAGGAAGGCCTATGGCTACACCTTC.

This clone was found a few times. The rearrangement joins TRBV2 to TRBJ2-7, with TRBD1 matching over 12 bases. The CDR3 consists of 15 residues. The ends lost 8 bases at V and 5 bases at J; junction bases unmatched: 10. Germline values: CDR1 SNHLY, CDR2 FYNNEI. CDR3 in amino acids: CASAGTGGGSDEQYV. CDR3 DNA: TGTGCCAGCGCCGGGACAGGGGGCGGGTCGGACGAGCAGTACGTC.

The rearrangement links TRBV18 to TRBJ2-5, with D perhaps assigned TRBD1 or TRBD2 (6 bases each). The V gene's germline CDR1 is KGHSH and CDR2 LQKENI. This CDR3 has 17 amino acids. The V and J ends lost 2 bases and 5 bases respectively, with 21 bases between them. CDR3 sequence: CASSPVAGDFDVETQYF. CDR3 nucleotides: TGTGCCAGCTCACCAGTGGCAGGGGACTTCGACGTGGAGACCCAGTACTTC.

This clone was seen only a few times. This sequence joins TRBV7-9 and TRBJ1-5, with a tentative D call TRBD1 (6 bases). The CDR3 length is 15 residues. The germline gives CDR1 SEHNR, CDR2 FQNEAQ (reference sequence). V shed 3 bases and J shed 1 base, with 10 bases lying between them. CDR3 in DNA: TGTGCCAGCAGCTTTACGGACAGAAGCAATCAGCCCCAGCATTTT. Translation: CASSFTDRSNQPQHF.

This clone has just a few counts. V usage is TRBV29-1 and J usage is TRBJ1-1; TRBD1 might be the D (5 bases). Germline CDR1 SQVTM, CDR2 ANQGSEA. Trimming cost V 8 bases and J 3 bases, with 19 bases left between them. The CDR3 runs 14 residues. CDR3 in amino acids: CSTLPRQSYTEAFF. The CDR3 region has the DNA TGCAGCACTCTCCCGAGACAGAGCTACACTGAAGCTTTCTTT. Full variable domain (rest looked up from reference TRBV29-1 and TRBJ1-1): SAVISQKPSRDICQRGTSLTIQCQVDSQVTMMFWYRQQPGQSLTLIATANQGSEATYESGFVIDKFPISRPNLTFSTLTVSNMSPEDSSIYLCSTLPRQSYTEAFFGQGTRLTVV.

The chain uses TRBV7-2 and TRBJ1-6; 7 nucleotides match TRBD1. Germline CDR1 and CDR2: SGHTA and FQGNSA. The CDR3 covers 14 residues. V lost 5 bases and J lost 7; bases outside the gene matches: 5. Here the CDR3 DNA reads TGTGCCAGCAGCCCCCACAGGGGAAATTCACCCCTCCACTTT. It specifies CASSPHRGNSPLHF.

J is TRBJ2-3 and V is TRBV5-1, with D uncertain. Trimming cost V 7 bases and J 6 bases, with 15 bases left between them. The CDR3 runs 13 residues. Germline V gives CDR1 SGHRS, CDR2 YFSETQ. The CDR3 nucleotides read TGCGCCAGCTCCACTCCTGGGGTTGATACGCAGTATTTT. Protein: CASSTPGVDTQYF.

Only a few counts were recorded for this clone. The chain uses TRBV28 and TRBJ1-2; D not resolved. Germline V gene sequence: CDR1 MDHEN, CDR2 SYDVKM. With 3 bases removed from V and 3 bases from J, the gap between germline ends came to 5 bases. CDR3 length equals 12 residues. The CDR3 sequence: CASSFSDYGYTF. CDR3 nucleotides: TGTGCCAGCAGTTTTAGCGACTATGGCTACACCTTC.

On this clone itself: Relative to the germline gene, one junction end is altered; a read error may explain this. V is TRBV5-1 and J is TRBJ2-1; 9 bases map to TRBD2. The germline CDR1 and CDR2 sequences are SGHRS and YFSETQ. CDR3 length: 14 amino acids. As DNA, the CDR3 is TGCGCCAGCAGCTTTGGGACTAGCTACGATGAGCAGTTCTTC. This translates into CASSFGTSYDEQFF.

This chain links TRBV5-6 with TRBJ1-2; 7 nucleotides match TRBD1. V shed 2 bases and J 3 bases; nucleotides not matched to a gene: 7. Looked up from germline, CDR1 is SGHDT and CDR2 is YYEEEE. The CDR3 spans 15 residues. This CDR3 reads CASSFLQGRYYGYTF. The CDR3 DNA is TGTGCCAGCAGCTTCTTACAGGGGCGTTACTATGGCTACACCTTC.

This clone was found a few times. This chain joins TRBV27 and TRBJ2-3; 12 bases are a match to TRBD2. This CDR3 is built from 20 residues. V shed 1 base and J 0 bases; nucleotides not matched to a gene: 11. Germline V gene data show CDR1 as MNHEY and CDR2 as SMNVEV (reference sequence). The CDR3 DNA reads as TGTGCCAGCAGTTTATATTCCGGACTAGCGGGAACAACTAGCACAGATACGCAGTATTTT. It codes for CASSLYSGLAGTTSTDTQYF.

V and J are TRBV30 and TRBJ2-3; the match to TRBD1 covers 7 bases. The CDR3 totals 14 residues. CDR1 is GTSNPN and CDR2 is SVGIG in the germline V gene (reference sequence). The V and J ends lost 4 bases and 2 bases, in that order; junction bases with no gene match: 6. The DNA for the CDR3 is TGTGCCTGGAACGCAGGGGGTCTCACAGATACGCAGTATTTT. It specifies CAWNAGGLTDTQYF.

This clone was picked up a small number of times. The J gene is TRBJ2-7, the V gene TRBV15; D remains unclear. The CDR3 is 19 amino acids. V was cut by 0 bases and J by 2 bases, with 23 bases left in between. The germline V gene has CDR1 LNHNV and CDR2 YYDKDF (reference sequence). The CDR3: CATSRDWGSDSGSAYEQYV. The CDR3 DNA follows: TGTGCCACCAGCAGAGATTGGGGATCTGACTCCGGCTCGGCCTACGAGCAGTACGTC.

This clone has only a few counts. The chain uses TRBV7-8 and TRBJ1-5; a possible D gene is TRBD1 (5 bases). Germline CDR1 and CDR2: SGHVS and FQNEAQ. With 5 bases removed from V and 4 bases from J, the gap between germline ends came to 18 bases. There are 16 residues in the CDR3. The DNA for the CDR3 is TGTGCCAGCAGCCTAACCTCCAGGGTATGGAATCAGCCCCAGCATTTT. Its protein is CASSLTSRVWNQPQHF.

The chain has TRBV19 and TRBJ2-2; D unresolved. Germline-derived CDR1 and CDR2 are LNHDA and SQIVND (reference sequence). The CDR3 runs to 13 residues. V lost 3 bases and J 7 bases, leaving 9 bases between the germline ends. This chain's CDR3 is CASSINGYGELFF. CDR3 nucleotide sequence: TGTGCCAGTAGTATTAACGGGTACGGGGAGCTGTTTTTT.

The rearrangement uses TRBV12-2 and TRBJ1-1. TRBV12-2 is an annotated pseudogene. CDR3 size: 13 residues. The CDR3 DNA reads TGTGCAAGTCGTTGTCCCACCGCGACTGAAGCTTTCTTT. Amino acid sequence: CASRCPTATEAFF.

This sequence joins TRBV29-1 and TRBJ2-3; 9 bases are a match to TRBD2. The CDR3 sequence is 14 residues long. In germline, CDR1 is SQVTM, CDR2 ANQGSEA. With V trimmed by 4 bases and J by 6 bases, 8 bases remained unmatched. The CDR3 coding sequence is TGCAGCGTTGGGTTTAGCGGGAGACGTGATACGCAGTATTTT. It encodes CSVGFSGRRDTQYF.

This clone was observed a handful of times. V and J are TRBV7-9 and TRBJ2-3; TRBD1 matches 7 bases. Germline V gives CDR1 SEHNR, CDR2 FQNEAQ (reference sequence). The length of the CDR3 is 14 residues. With 10 bases clipped from V and 0 bases from J, the junction kept 7 bases outside the gene matches. DNA of the CDR3: TGTGCCACAAGAAGACAGGGAAGCACAGATACGCAGTATTTT. It encodes CATRRQGSTDTQYF.

This clone showed up just a few times. The V gene is TRBV5-1, the J gene TRBJ1-5; D is unresolved. V was clipped by 4 bases and J by 5 bases, with 13 bases between them. Looked up from germline, CDR1 is SGHRS and CDR2 is YFSETQ. The length of the CDR3 is 14 residues. CDR3 region: CASSEVGGDQPQHF. CDR3 coding DNA: TGCGCCAGCAGCGAAGTCGGTGGGGATCAGCCCCAGCATTTT.

This clone came up a few times. CDR3: CASSRGLGNEQFF. The CDR3 DNA reads TGTGCCAGCAGCCGAGGGTTGGGCAATGAGCAGTTCTTC. This rearrangement joins TRBV2 to TRBJ2-1; D is possibly TRBD2 (5 bases). V was pared by 6 bases and J by 6 bases, with 12 bases between. Germline CDR1 and CDR2: SNHLY and FYNNEI. The CDR3 loop spans 13 amino acids.

This clone was observed a few times. The rearrangement uses TRBV28 and TRBJ1-2; perhaps TRBD1 as D (6 bases). Germline CDR1 and CDR2: MDHEN and SYDVKM. The CDR3 runs 11 residues. The ends were cut back, 8 bases at V and 9 bases at J, with 13 bases in the middle. CDR3 coding DNA: TGTGCCAGCGCCGGGGGGCATAGCTACACCTTC. Protein: CASAGGHSYTF.